This T cell receptor beta chain was identified in a study of shared clonotypes between healthy human individuals. This clone was seen once. No antigen is known for it. Other nucleotide sequences in the sample specify the same CDR3. Points from the study as a whole: What naive subsets generally showed was a larger estimated richness than memory subsets showed. The study drew on few donors, limiting represented genetic and exposure-history diversity. Sampling involved blood alone; tissue repertoires likely differ.

This CDR3 is 12 amino acids long. V dropped 0 bases and J dropped 1 base, with 3 bases sitting between them. Germline V lookup: CDR1 GTSNPN, CDR2 SVGIG (reference sequence). Assay: immunoSEQ multiplex PCR; the TCRdb copy retains only in-frame clones and omits some. The sample carries some 2,000,000 clones, almost 96% recorded once. V gene TRBV30 combines with J gene TRBJ2-5; D remains ambiguous. Specimen: naive CD4+ T cells sorted from blood. The subset was: CD45RA+ positively selected. The sequence derives from a man between 18 and 29 years old in good health. CDR3 sequence (DNA): TGTGCCTGGAGTGTCGTCCAAGAGACCCAGTACTTC. Protein sequence: CAWSVVQETQYF. The full variable domain, with the rest looked up from reference TRBV30 and TRBJ2-5, is SQTIHQWPATLVQPVGSPLSLECTVEGTSNPNLYWYRQAAGRGLQLLFYSVGIGQISSEVPQNLSASRPQDRQFILSSKKLLLSDSGFYLCAWSVVQETQYFGPGTRLLVL.